This TCR beta chain was profiled in a study of blood T cells in healthy people across ages. This clonotype was recorded a few times. With a J-beta primer mix and a sample-barcoded 5' primer, a second PCR ran roughly 6 to 11 cycles. MiXCR, applied by TCRdb to the 5' RACE reads, yields one record per CDR3 protein. The sample includes about 510,000 distinct CDR3 sequences, about 29% of them seen just once. This CDR3 has 14 residues. Germline CDR1 SGHTA, CDR2 FQGNSA. The same data also went into a second study, on T cells of mothers and their children.

This chain uses TRBV7-2 with TRBJ2-5; tentative D call: TRBD2 (5 bases). TRBJ2-1 matches the DNA end more closely, so the J call is doubtful. Sequences were obtained from blood. The receptor comes from a boy aged 2 to 10 in good health. Written as DNA, the CDR3 is TGTGCCAGCAGCTTAAACACTAGATACAATGAGCAGTTCTTC. Translating it yields CASSLNTRYNEQFF.